These 8 T cell receptor beta chains were all obtained from the same sample, sequenced in a study of cytomegalovirus exposure and HLA in healthy donors (dated by TCRdb to 2017 to 2019). Preparation of the library involved the immunoSEQ multiplex PCR assay. A mixture of 60 forward primers for TCR Vbeta segments and 13 reverse primers for TCR Jbeta segments was used in the multiplex PCR. TCRdb carries this immuneACCESS record with in-frame sequences only. Its versions omit some clonotypes, under half of them owing to an unresolved V gene in the studies checked, with the rest unexplained. The sample has 95,000 to 150,000 clones on record, 65% to 80% of them singletons. The ten largest clones take up approximately 2.5% of the sample. Source material: PBMCs. The receptors originated from a woman between 40 and 50 years old in good health and CMV-seropositive.

The chain joins TRBV30 to TRBJ2-1; D possibly corresponds to TRBD2 (5 bases). V lost 5 bases and J 4 bases, leaving 12 bases between the germline ends. The CDR3 runs to 13 residues. From germline, CDR1 is GTSNPN and CDR2 SVGIG (reference sequence). CDR3 coding DNA: TGTGCCTGGCGGCGGGTAGGATACAATGAGCAGTTCTTC. Protein product: CAWRRVGYNEQFF.

DNA for the CDR3: TGCAGTGCCAGTGGACTCTCGACGCAGTATTTT. Amino acid sequence: CSASGLSTQYF. The gene calls are TRBV20-1 and TRBJ2-3; D is perhaps TRBD2 (5 bases). The CDR3 runs 11 residues. The V end was cut by 6 bases, the J end by 9 bases, with 13 bases between. The germline V gene encodes CDR1 DFQATT and CDR2 SNEGSKA (reference sequence).

This clone was seen a few times. The gene calls are TRBV18 and TRBJ1-1; TRBD1 aligns across 8 bases. After removal of 3 bases from V and 5 bases from J, the junction contained 5 bases not matched to a gene. CDR3 length equals 14 residues. Per the germline V gene, CDR1 is KGHSH and CDR2 is LQKENI. The CDR3 loop reads CASSPDRGKTEAFF. The CDR3 region has the DNA TGTGCCAGCTCACCCGACAGGGGAAAAACTGAAGCTTTCTTT.

The chain carries TRBV6-5 and TRBJ2-7, with TRBD2 matching over 7 bases. The CDR3 is 15 residues long. V shed 6 bases, J shed 3 bases, and the junction held 11 bases outside the gene matches. Germline V lookup: CDR1 MNHEY, CDR2 SVGAGI. The DNA of the CDR3 is TGTGCCAGCAGGGGGGGGAGCGCCCTAGTCTACGAGCAGTACTTC. Amino acids: CASRGGSALVYEQYF.

This chain joins TRBV5-6 and TRBJ2-6, with TRBD1 identical over 11 bases. CDR1 is SGHDT and CDR2 is YYEEEE in the germline V gene. This CDR3 spans 18 amino acids. V trimming: 2 bases; J trimming: 1 base; junction bases outside the gene matches: 5. The CDR3 DNA sequence: TGTGCCAGCAGCTTAGGTGGACAGGGGGCATCTGGGGCCAACGTCCTGACTTTC. Translated: CASSLGGQGASGANVLTF.

This chain uses TRBV11-2 with TRBJ1-5; perhaps TRBD1 as D (5 bases). The V end was cut by 1 base, the J end by 6 bases, with 10 bases between. CDR1 and CDR2 (germline): SGHAT, FQNNGV. The CDR3 sequence is 14 residues long. The CDR3 nucleotides read TGTGCCAGCAGCTTAGGGCAGGGAAGTCAGCCCCAGCATTTT. Its translation is CASSLGQGSQPQHF.

The J gene is TRBJ1-1, the V gene TRBV19; D is possibly TRBD1 (6 bases). CDR3 length: 15 amino acids. Germline CDR1 reads LNHDA; CDR2 reads SQIVND (reference sequence). The V gene lost 3 bases and the J gene lost 2 bases, with 13 bases spanning the gap. The CDR3 here is CASSISPQGNTEAFF. CDR3 bases: TGTGCCAGTAGTATTTCCCCACAGGGAAACACTGAAGCTTTCTTT.

In this sample, this clone turned up a few times. The CDR3 here is CASSGIDRAHEQYF. The CDR3 DNA reads as TGTGCCAGCAGTGGAATCGACAGGGCCCACGAGCAGTACTTC. The chain combines TRBV25-1 with TRBJ2-7, with TRBD1 matching 7 bases. Germline V lookup: CDR1 MGHDK, CDR2 SYGVNS. This CDR3 spans 14 amino acids. With 4 bases clipped from V and 5 bases from J, the junction kept 8 bases outside the gene matches.